The 14 T cell receptor beta chains below were found in one sample sequenced in a study of Graves' ophthalmopathy and Graves' hyperthyroidism. RNA served as the template for amplifying TCR beta CDR3 regions. Second-round multiplex PCR came after a first-round RT-PCR that employed HTBI primers. TCRdb ran MiXCR on the multiplex PCR reads and lists one entry per CDR3 protein. The sample lists about 660,000 distinct CDR3 sequences; about 40% were seen once. The specimen was peripheral blood. The receptors derive from an adult man with Graves' ophthalmopathy.

In regard to this clonotype: An end of the junction does not agree with germline; a read error may underlie this. The chain recombines TRBV14 with TRBJ1-1; the D gene is possibly TRBD1 (6 bases). Per the germline V gene, CDR1 is SGHDN and CDR2 is FVKESK. The CDR3 spans 18 residues. The CDR3 sequence is CASGQEGEGTLVNTEAFF. The CDR3 DNA reads as TGTGCCAGCGGCCAAGAGGGGGAGGGCACCTTGGTGAACACTGAAGCTTTCTTT.

The V gene is TRBV6-6, the J gene TRBJ2-5; 14 bases match TRBD2. This CDR3 is built from 16 residues. The trim removed 6 bases at V and 5 bases at J, leaving 8 bases unmatched. The germline V gene has CDR1 MNHNY and CDR2 SVGAGI (reference sequence). This CDR3 is CASSRGLAGVGETQYF. CDR3 in DNA: TGTGCCAGCAGCAGGGGACTAGCGGGAGTAGGGGAGACCCAGTACTTC.

This clonotype was counted many times. The V gene is TRBV29-1, the J gene TRBJ2-7; no clear D. V dropped 3 bases and J dropped 3 bases, with 6 bases sitting between them. The germline gives CDR1 SQVTM, CDR2 ANQGSEA. There are 11 residues in the CDR3. For the CDR3, the DNA is TGCAGCGTTGAGACCCACTACGAGCAGTACTTC. This codes for CSVETHYEQYF.

This clonotype was detected ten times or more. The gene calls are TRBV7-9 and TRBJ2-5; TRBD2 might be the D (6 bases). The length of the CDR3 is 13 residues. The V gene lost 2 bases and the J gene lost 5 bases, with 9 bases spanning the gap. CDR1 is SEHNR, CDR2 FQNEAQ, per germline (reference sequence). The DNA of the CDR3 is TGTGCCAGCAGCTTAAGCGGGCTGGAGACCCAGTACTTC. Residues: CASSLSGLETQYF.

This clonotype showed up just once. Being one base from a much bigger clone, this may be a read error. V usage is TRBV7-6 and J usage is TRBJ2-5; 8 bases are a match to TRBD2. Germline V gene sequence: CDR1 SGHVS, CDR2 FNYEAQ. V gave up 3 bases and J gave up 2 bases; unmatched junction bases: 5. This CDR3 is 15 amino acids long. CDR3 amino acids: CASSLIAGNQETQYF. CDR3 DNA: TGTGCCAGCAGCTTGATAGCGGGGAATCAAGAGACCCAGTACTTC.

This clonotype occurred many times. The genes are TRBV9 and TRBJ1-2, with D possibly matching TRBD1 (5 bases). The V end was cut by 0 bases, the J end by 8 bases, with 8 bases between. The CDR3 has 12 residues. Germline CDR1 SGDLS, CDR2 YYNGEE. As DNA, the CDR3 is TGTGCCAGCAGCGTAGGGGGGGAAGGCTACACCTTC. Its translation: CASSVGGEGYTF.

Turning to this clonotype: A much larger clone lies one base from this, so it may be a read error. This sequence joins TRBV10-3 and TRBJ2-5; the match to TRBD2 covers 8 bases. The CDR3 sequence is 14 residues long. Germline V gene data show CDR1 as ENHRY and CDR2 as SYGVKD. Trimming at V came to 3 bases and at J to 5 bases, leaving 5 bases not matched to a gene. The CDR3: CAISELAEVETQYF. The CDR3 bases are TGTGCCATCAGTGAACTAGCGGAGGTGGAGACCCAGTACTTC.

The chain has TRBV6-6 and TRBJ2-5; TRBD2 matches 7 bases. CDR3 length: 16 residues. V shed 0 bases and J 3 bases; nucleotides not matched to a gene: 7. In germline, CDR1 is MNHNY, CDR2 SVGAGI (reference sequence). CDR3 coding DNA: TGTGCCAGCAGTTACTCATTGGCGGGAGAAGAAGAGACCCAGTACTTC. Its protein is CASSYSLAGEEETQYF.

The chain uses TRBV25-1 and TRBJ1-1; possibly TRBD1 for D (5 bases). CDR1 and CDR2 (germline): MGHDK, SYGVNS. This CDR3 spans 18 amino acids. V was cut by 8 bases and J by 0 bases, with 25 bases left in between. The CDR3 here is CASSPLGLGPGMNTEAFF. The DNA of the CDR3 is TGTGCCAGCTCACCCCTCGGTTTGGGGCCGGGAATGAACACTGAAGCTTTCTTT. Full variable domain (outside the CDR3, taken from reference TRBV25-1 and TRBJ1-1): EADIYQTPRYLVIGTGKKITLECSQTMGHDKMYWYQQDPGMELHLIHYSYGVNSTEKGDLSSESTVSRIRTEHFPLTLESARPSHTSQYLCASSPLGLGPGMNTEAFFGQGTRLTVV.

The rearrangement uses TRBV10-3 and TRBJ1-5, with D uncertain. Germline V gene lookup returns CDR1 ENHRY and CDR2 SYGVKD. Between the trimmed V and J ends, which lost 3 bases and 4 bases, there was a span of 10 bases. This CDR3 comprises 14 residues. The CDR3 sequence: CAISEDGKNQPQHF. The CDR3, as DNA: TGTGCCATCAGTGAAGACGGCAAGAATCAGCCCCAGCATTTT.

V and J are TRBV29-1 and TRBJ1-4; D gene ambiguous. The germline CDR1 and CDR2 sequences are SQVTM and ANQGSEA. This CDR3 is 14 amino acids long. The V and J ends lost 8 bases and 1 base respectively, with 14 bases between them. The CDR3 DNA is TGCAGCATCGAAATGGGCAGAACTAATGAAAAACTGTTTTTT. Encoded protein: CSIEMGRTNEKLFF.

Details on this clonotype: A read error may be the cause here, since a much bigger clone is one base away. V usage is TRBV24-1 and J usage is TRBJ2-5; 10 nucleotides align to TRBD1. The CDR3 loop spans 16 amino acids. Per the germline V gene, CDR1 is KGHDR and CDR2 is SFDVKD. CDR3 protein: CATSALGQGLLEAQYF. CDR3 sequence (DNA): TGTGCCACCAGTGCCTTGGGACAGGGGTTGCTAGAGGCCCAGTACTTC.

This rearrangement joins TRBV10-3 to TRBJ1-6, with D unclear. There are 13 residues in the CDR3. V lost 3 bases to trimming and J lost 6 bases, with 6 bases between them. CDR1 is ENHRY, CDR2 SYGVKD, per germline. The CDR3 loop is CAISDGTNSPLHF. The DNA for the CDR3 is TGTGCCATCAGTGACGGAACTAATTCACCCCTCCACTTT.

Many counts were recorded for this clonotype. This rearrangement joins TRBV5-1 to TRBJ1-3; D perhaps matches TRBD1 (5 bases). Germline CDR1 is SGHRS and CDR2 is YFSETQ. CDR3 size: 15 residues. Deletions cut 0 bases from V and 0 bases from J, with 7 bases between. The CDR3 region is CASSLDGTSGNTIYF. CDR3 sequence (DNA): TGCGCCAGCAGCTTGGACGGGACCTCTGGAAACACCATATATTTT.